This T cell receptor (beta chain) was obtained from a study of blood T cell repertoires in COVID-19. Study as a whole: Sites in the United States, Italy and Spain provided acute and convalescent COVID-19 samples.

In the original analysis: Using reference gene primer amplification, nucleated cell counts were estimated. Some clones are missing from TCRdb's copy, which holds only in-frame ones; the method was immunoSEQ multiplex PCR. D and trimming come from the DNA, and the V and J calls and clone size come from that table. This sample has just over 300,000 clones, with under 90% found just once. During active infection, Seattle patients enrolled and were then monitored through disease. With 6 bases removed from V and 15 bases from J, the gap between germline ends came to 20 bases. The CDR3 loop spans 13 amino acids. The germline CDR1 and CDR2 sequences are MNHEY and SVGEGT.

The origin of this receptor is a woman aged 25 to 39 with COVID-19, enrolled during active disease. The specimen was peripheral blood. J is TRBJ1-4 and V is TRBV6-2 or TRBV6-3, with a tentative D call TRBD1 (6 bases). DNA for the CDR3: TGTGCCAGCAGCACCTCCCGCAGGTGGACAGTGTTTTTT. It specifies CASSTSRRWTVFF.